Presented here are 10 T cell receptor beta chains from one specimen sequenced in a study of metastatic and nonmetastatic thyroid tumors. TCRdb re-called the PCR reads with MiXCR. This table holds about 92,000 clones, 14% to 15% found once. Every patient underwent thyroid surgery untreated. Sequenced: blood. The receptors were sampled from a female donor with papillary thyroid cancer or a benign thyroid nodule (not recorded which). Some clones in this sample may be carry-over from other donors' samples.

This clone has just a few counts. Just one base apart from a much larger clone, this may be a read error. This same CDR3 is encoded by further DNA sequences in the sample. The chain is built from TRBV7-2 and TRBJ2-5, with 14 bases fitting TRBD2. The trim removed 1 base at V and 3 bases at J, leaving 4 bases unmatched. CDR1 and CDR2 from the germline V gene are SGHTA and FQGNSA. This CDR3 has 17 residues. The CDR3 is CASSLGGTSGGKETQYF. For the CDR3, the DNA is TGTGCCAGCAGCTTAGGAGGGACTAGCGGGGGTAAAGAGACCCAGTACTTC.

The V call is TRBV16, the J call TRBJ2-5, with 8 bases matching TRBD1. CDR3 length: 13 residues. The germline V gene encodes CDR1 KGHSY and CDR2 FQNENV. After removal of 5 bases from V and 4 bases from J, the junction contained 3 bases not matched to a gene. CDR3 sequence (DNA): TGTGCCAGCAGCAGGACAGGGAGAGAGACCCAGTACTTC. Translating gives CASSRTGRETQYF.

This clone was picked up many times. The chain recombines TRBV15 with TRBJ2-7, with 9 bases fitting TRBD1. J gave up 1 base and V 3 bases, and 10 bases lay outside the gene matches. The CDR3 is made up of 17 amino acids. Germline loops: CDR1 LNHNV, CDR2 YYDKDF (reference sequence). CDR3 sequence (DNA): TGTGCCACCAGCAGCGACCGACAGGGGGGAGTGTCCTACGAGCAGTACTTC. Its translation is CATSSDRQGGVSYEQYF.

The chain uses TRBV20-1 and TRBJ1-6; D remains ambiguous. CDR1 and CDR2 from the germline V gene are DFQATT and SNEGSKA (reference sequence). Trimming removed 2 bases from V and 9 bases from J, with 17 bases in between. The CDR3 runs 15 residues. The CDR3 sequence is CSARNMVRRGSPLHF. CDR3 bases: TGCAGTGCTAGAAATATGGTCCGTCGAGGTTCACCCCTCCACTTT.

Comments on this clone: The junction differs from germline at one of its ends, possibly a read error. V and J are TRBV4-2 and TRBJ2-2; possible D gene TRBD2, 6 bases. Germline V CDR1 and CDR2: LGHNA, YNFKEQ. The CDR3 length is 15 residues. The CDR3 spells CASSHLHQGPGGLFF. The CDR3 coding sequence is TGTGCCAGCAGCCACCTTCATCAAGGCCCCGGGGGGCTGTTTTTT.

This clone was seen a handful of times. The CDR3 DNA is TGTGCCAGCAGTTGGGGGGTCGATAGCAATCAGCCCCAGCATTTT. As protein: CASSWGVDSNQPQHF. V gene TRBV6-2 or TRBV6-3 combines with J gene TRBJ1-5, with a weak D call TRBD1 (5 bases). V shed 4 bases and J shed 0 bases, with 10 bases lying between them. Germline CDR1 is MNHEY and CDR2 is SVGEGT. The CDR3 spans 15 residues.

This clone occurred many times. The CDR3 loop is CASSLADATPYNEQFF. The CDR3 DNA reads as TGTGCCAGCAGCTTAGCGGACGCCACACCCTACAATGAGCAGTTCTTC. The rearrangement links TRBV7-6 to TRBJ2-1; D is ambiguous. The CDR3 is 16 residues long. Deletions cut 0 bases from V and 2 bases from J, with 11 bases between. CDR1 and CDR2 (germline): SGHVS, FNYEAQ.

This clone was counted at least ten times. The CDR3 DNA reads TGTGCCAGCAGCCCCGGGGGTCGGGGAGGGTATGGCTACACCTTC. This codes for CASSPGGRGGYGYTF. The V gene is TRBV4-2, the J gene TRBJ1-2, with D possibly matching TRBD1 (5 bases). The V and J ends lost 4 bases and 5 bases respectively, with 17 bases between them. Germline lookup yields CDR1 LGHNA and CDR2 YNFKEQ. The CDR3 runs to 15 residues.

This clone has a handful of counts. Just one base apart from a much larger clone, this may be a read error. The chain joins TRBV24-1 to TRBJ1-2; D might be TRBD1 (5 bases). Germline V gene data show CDR1 as KGHDR and CDR2 as SFDVKD. The CDR3 covers 13 residues. Trimming left V 6 bases short and J 5 bases short, with 12 bases between. Written as DNA, the CDR3 is TGTGCCACCAGTCATACAGGATCATATGGCTACACCTTC. This encodes CATSHTGSYGYTF.

J is TRBJ2-2 and V is TRBV7-2; 9 bases are shared with TRBD2. CDR3 length equals 17 residues. Germline lookup yields CDR1 SGHTA and CDR2 FQGNSA. Losses at the gene ends were 2 bases for V and 2 bases for J; bases not matched to a gene: 6. The CDR3 loop is CASSLRASGTNTGELFF. DNA of the CDR3: TGTGCCAGCAGCTTACGGGCTAGCGGGACAAACACCGGGGAGCTGTTTTTT.